The following is a T cell receptor (beta chain) sequence with its context. This sample was included in a study of PD-1 blockade in classical Hodgkin lymphoma. The patients all showed relapse after autologous stem cell transplantation, while their brentuximab vedotin exposure varied. Germline CDR1 is SNHLY and CDR2 is FYNNEI. This CDR3 has 14 residues. V lost 5 bases to trimming and J lost 2 bases; unmatched junction nucleotides: 2. Clones were sequenced by immunoSEQ multiplex PCR, and TCRdb holds only the in-frame ones, with some missing. The sample holds about 46,000 clones, about three quarters seen once.

The rearrangement joins TRBV2 to TRBJ1-1, with 10 bases that match TRBD1. The clonotype was recovered from a human donor with classical Hodgkin lymphoma. The material was peripheral blood mononuclear cells (PBMCs), obtained before the second cycle of nivolumab. The CDR3 sequence: CASSRQGANTEAFF. The DNA for the CDR3 is TGTGCCAGCAGTAGACAGGGGGCTAACACTGAAGCTTTCTTT. Filled out from reference TRBV2 and TRBJ1-1, the complete variable domain reads EPEVTQTPSHQVTQMGQEVILRCVPISNHLYFYWYRQILGQKVEFLVSFYNNEISEKSEIFDDQFSVERPDGSNFTLKIRSTKLEDSAMYFCASSRQGANTEAFFGQGTRLTVV.